The rows below give T cell receptor beta chains drawn from one sample of a study of cytomegalovirus exposure and HLA in healthy donors. Generated by immunoSEQ multiplex PCR, the TCRdb table keeps only in-frame clones and is missing some. Of around 120,000 clones listed, around 85% are singletons. The sample consisted of PBMCs. The receptors originated from a man between 18 and 29 years old in good health and CMV-seropositive. The CDR3 runs from the conserved cysteine through the conserved F or W. The D gene is left open where the match is weak. Not every row has a clone size; where given, it reads once, few, many or a size class.

d_call cdr3_length clone_size j_call v_call cdr3_nt cdr3_aa
- 14 once TRBJ2-2 TRBV5-1 TGCGCCAGCAGCCGCACGGGAAACACCGGGGAGCTGTTTTTT CASSRTGNTGELFF
TRBD1 15 - TRBJ2-7 TRBV5-6 TGTGCCAGCAGCCTAGGACAGGGGAGGGCCTACGAGCAGTACTTC CASSLGQGRAYEQYF
TRBD1 15 - TRBJ1-2 TRBV4-1 TGCGCCAGCAGCCAAGAAGACAGGGGAGTTTATGGCTACACCTTC CASSQEDRGVYGYTF
TRBD1 16 - TRBJ1-4 TRBV9 TGTGCCAGCAGCGTGGCCCCGGGACAGAAAAATGAAAAACTGTTTTTT CASSVAPGQKNEKLFF
- 13 - TRBJ1-3 TRBV4-3 TGCGTCAGCAGCCAAACCAGGGGAAACACCATATATTTT CVSSQTRGNTIYF
- 14 - TRBJ2-2 TRBV6-5 TGTGCCAGCAGTCGGACAGAGGGTTACGGGGAGCTGTTTTTT CASSRTEGYGELFF
TRBD2 16 - TRBJ2-5 TRBV28 TGTGCCAGCGCAAACCTGGGAGCGGGGGACCAAGAGACCCAGTACTTC CASANLGAGDQETQYF
TRBD2 17 - TRBJ2-5 TRBV27 TGTGCCAGCAGTTTAAGGGCCCCGTCTAGCGGACAAGAGACCCAGTACTTC CASSLRAPSSGQETQYF
- 15 - TRBJ1-1 TRBV5-6 TGTGCCAGCAGCTTGGGGTCAGGGCGACGGCGTGAAGCTTTCTTT CASSLGSGRRREAFF
TRBD1 16 - TRBJ1-1 TRBV2 TGTGCCAGCAGTTCCTCTAGACAGGGGGGCAACACTGAAGCTTTCTTT CASSSSRQGGNTEAFF
- 13 once TRBJ2-1 TRBV6-1 TGTGCAACAGATCCCGGGCAGGGGAATGAGCAGTTCTTC CATDPGQGNEQFF
TRBD1 14 - TRBJ1-1 TRBV27 TGTGCCAGCAATCCGCAGGGGGTAAACACTGAAGCTTTCTTT CASNPQGVNTEAFF
TRBD2 14 once TRBJ2-7 TRBV11-2 TGTGCCAGCAGCCGGCCGGGAGGGTCCTACGAGCAGTACTTC CASSRPGGSYEQYF
- 16 - TRBJ2-3 TRBV5-4 TGTGCCAGCAGCTTGGGTCCGGGGGAGAGCACAGATACGCAGTATTTT CASSLGPGESTDTQYF
- 12 - TRBJ1-2 TRBV13 TGTGCCAGCAGCTTTTCAGGGGATGGCTACACCTTC CASSFSGDGYTF
TRBD1 15 - TRBJ2-7 TRBV5-6 TGTGCCAGCAGACTCTTCGGGACAGGGACCTACGAGCAGTACTTC CASRLFGTGTYEQYF
- 15 - TRBJ1-1 TRBV27 TGTGCCAGCAGTTTGGGGCAGGGCACCGTCACTGAAGCTTTCTTT CASSLGQGTVTEAFF
TRBD2 14 - TRBJ2-7 TRBV2 TGTGCCAGCAGGAGGACTAGCGGAGGCTACGAGCAGTACTTC CASRRTSGGYEQYF
- 14 - TRBJ1-6 TRBV6-1 TGTGCCAGCAGTGAAGCTGGGAGTAGATCACCCCTCCACTTT CASSEAGSRSPLHF
TRBD1 14 - TRBJ1-4 TRBV4-2 TGTGCCAGCAGCCAGGGAGACAGGGACGAAAAACTGTTTTTT CASSQGDRDEKLFF